This T cell receptor (beta chain) was identified in a study of cytomegalovirus exposure and HLA in healthy donors. The study, taken as a whole, reports: One variant, a missense change in DCLRE1C, was linked in a later analysis to TCR beta V- and J-gene trimming.

V was trimmed by 3 bases and J by 3 bases, leaving 14 bases between them. Germline-derived CDR1 and CDR2 are SGHRS and YFSETQ. CDR3 length: 15 amino acids. PCR amplification relied on 60 Vbeta primers (plus 13 Jbeta primers). Repertoires were generated with immunoSEQ multiplex PCR, while TCRdb's copy carries only in-frame clones and drops some. The table includes 200,000 to 250,000 clones, just over 75% detected once. This clone was detected only a few times. Its antigen remains unknown. The chain has TRBV5-1 and TRBJ2-3, with a weak D call TRBD2 (5 bases). The receptor's source is a woman aged 60 to 75 in good health and CMV-seropositive. Sequencing was carried out using PBMCs. Here the CDR3 DNA reads TGCGCCAGCAGCTCTTTGACTAAACCAACAGATACGCAGTATTTT. Translated: CASSSLTKPTDTQYF.